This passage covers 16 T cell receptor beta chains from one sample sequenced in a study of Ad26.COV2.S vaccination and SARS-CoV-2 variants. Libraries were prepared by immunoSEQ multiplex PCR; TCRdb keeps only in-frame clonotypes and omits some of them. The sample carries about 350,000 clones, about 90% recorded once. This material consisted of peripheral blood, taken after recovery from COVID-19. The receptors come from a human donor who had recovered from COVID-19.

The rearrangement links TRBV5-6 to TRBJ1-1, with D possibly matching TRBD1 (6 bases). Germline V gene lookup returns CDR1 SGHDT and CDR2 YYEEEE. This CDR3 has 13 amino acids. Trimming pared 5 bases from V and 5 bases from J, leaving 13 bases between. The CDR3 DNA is TGTGCCAGCAGTTATACAGGGCAGACTGAAGCTTTCTTT. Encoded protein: CASSYTGQTEAFF.

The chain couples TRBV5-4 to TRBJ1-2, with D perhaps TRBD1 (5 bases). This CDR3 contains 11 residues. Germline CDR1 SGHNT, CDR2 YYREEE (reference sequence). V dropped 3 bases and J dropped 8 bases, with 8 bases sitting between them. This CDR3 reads CASSSDNGYTF. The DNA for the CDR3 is TGTGCCAGCAGCTCGGACAACGGCTACACCTTC.

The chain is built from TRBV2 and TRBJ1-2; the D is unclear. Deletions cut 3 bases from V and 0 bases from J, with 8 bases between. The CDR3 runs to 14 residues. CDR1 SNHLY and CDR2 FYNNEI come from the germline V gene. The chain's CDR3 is CASSDRFPNYGYTF. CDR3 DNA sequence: TGTGCCAGCAGTGATAGGTTTCCTAACTATGGCTACACCTTC.

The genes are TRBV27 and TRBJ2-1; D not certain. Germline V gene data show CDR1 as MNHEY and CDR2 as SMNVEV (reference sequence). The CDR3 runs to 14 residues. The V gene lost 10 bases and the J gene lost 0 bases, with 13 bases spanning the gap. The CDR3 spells CATAQVSSYNEQFF. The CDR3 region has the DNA TGTGCCACCGCACAAGTAAGCTCCTACAATGAGCAGTTCTTC.

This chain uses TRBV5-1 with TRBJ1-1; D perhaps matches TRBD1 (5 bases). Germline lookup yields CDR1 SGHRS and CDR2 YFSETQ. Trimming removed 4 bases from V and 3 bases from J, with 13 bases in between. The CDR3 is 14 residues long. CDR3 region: CASSTGGVYTEAFF. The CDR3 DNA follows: TGCGCCAGCAGCACCGGAGGGGTCTACACTGAAGCTTTCTTT. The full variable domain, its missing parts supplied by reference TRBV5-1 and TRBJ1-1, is KAGVTQTPRYLIKTRGQQVTLSCSPISGHRSVSWYQQTPGQGLQFLFEYFSETQRNKGNFPGRFSGRQFSNSRSEMNVSTLELGDSALYLCASSTGGVYTEAFFGQGTRLTVV.

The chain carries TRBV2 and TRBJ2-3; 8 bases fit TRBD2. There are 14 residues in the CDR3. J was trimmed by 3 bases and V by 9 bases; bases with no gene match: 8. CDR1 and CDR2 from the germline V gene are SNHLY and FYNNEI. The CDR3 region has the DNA TGTGCCAGTGGACAAGCGGGGGTTACAGATACGCAGTATTTT. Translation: CASGQAGVTDTQYF.

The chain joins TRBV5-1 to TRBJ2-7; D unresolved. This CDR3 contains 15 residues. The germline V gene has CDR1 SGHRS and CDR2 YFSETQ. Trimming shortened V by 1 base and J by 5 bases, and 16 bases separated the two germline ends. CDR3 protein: CASSLFSDSIDEQYF. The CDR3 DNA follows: TGCGCCAGCAGCTTGTTCTCAGATAGCATCGACGAGCAGTACTTC.

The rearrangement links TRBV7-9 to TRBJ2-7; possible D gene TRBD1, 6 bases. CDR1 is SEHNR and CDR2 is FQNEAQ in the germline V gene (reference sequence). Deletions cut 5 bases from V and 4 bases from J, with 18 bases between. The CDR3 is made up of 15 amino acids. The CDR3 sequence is CASSDSLGQSYEQYF. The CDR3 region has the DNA TGTGCCAGCAGCGACAGCCTCGGACAGAGTTACGAGCAGTACTTC.

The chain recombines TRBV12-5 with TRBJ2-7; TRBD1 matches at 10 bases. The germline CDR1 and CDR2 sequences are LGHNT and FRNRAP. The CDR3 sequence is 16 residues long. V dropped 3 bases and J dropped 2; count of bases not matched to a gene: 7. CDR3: CASGFNLGTGAYEQYF. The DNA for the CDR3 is TGTGCTAGTGGTTTTAACCTCGGGACAGGGGCCTACGAGCAGTACTTC.

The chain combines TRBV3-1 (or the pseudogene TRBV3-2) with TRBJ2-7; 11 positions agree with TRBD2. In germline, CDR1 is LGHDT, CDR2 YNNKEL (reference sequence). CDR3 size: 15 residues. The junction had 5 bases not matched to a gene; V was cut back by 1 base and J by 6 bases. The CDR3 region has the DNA TGTGCCAGCAGCCAAGGGTTAGCGGGGGGGCGCGAGCAGTACTTC. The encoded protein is CASSQGLAGGREQYF.

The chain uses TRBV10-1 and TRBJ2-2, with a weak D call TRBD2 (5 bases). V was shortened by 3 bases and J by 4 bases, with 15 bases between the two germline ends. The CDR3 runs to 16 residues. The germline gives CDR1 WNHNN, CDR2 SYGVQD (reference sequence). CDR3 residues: CASSDDTTRGTGELFF. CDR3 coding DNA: TGCGCCAGCAGTGATGATACTACCCGGGGCACCGGGGAGCTGTTTTTT.

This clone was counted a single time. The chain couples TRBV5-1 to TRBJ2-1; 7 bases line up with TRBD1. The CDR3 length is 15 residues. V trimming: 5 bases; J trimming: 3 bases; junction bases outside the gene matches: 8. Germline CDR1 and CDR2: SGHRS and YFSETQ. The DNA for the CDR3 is TGCGCCAGCAGACCCGGGACAGAGATCTACAATGAGCAGTTCTTC. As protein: CASRPGTEIYNEQFF.

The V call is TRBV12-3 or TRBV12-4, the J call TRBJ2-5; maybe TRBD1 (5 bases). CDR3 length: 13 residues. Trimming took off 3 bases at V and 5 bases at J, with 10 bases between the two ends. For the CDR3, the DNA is TGTGCCAGCAGTTTCAGGGAAGGCGAGACCCAGTACTTC. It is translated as CASSFREGETQYF.

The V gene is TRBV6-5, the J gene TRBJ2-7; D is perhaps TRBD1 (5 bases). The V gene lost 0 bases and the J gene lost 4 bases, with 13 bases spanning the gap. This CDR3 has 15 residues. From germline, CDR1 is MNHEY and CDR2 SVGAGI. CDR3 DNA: TGTGCCAGCAGTTACTCGGCAGGGTTTGGATACGAGCAGTACTTC. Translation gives CASSYSAGFGYEQYF.

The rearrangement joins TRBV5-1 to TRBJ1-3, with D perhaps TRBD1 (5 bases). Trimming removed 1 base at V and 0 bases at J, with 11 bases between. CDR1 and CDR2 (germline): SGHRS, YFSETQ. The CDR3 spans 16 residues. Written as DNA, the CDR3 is TGCGCCAGCAGCTTGCCTCAGGGTGGCTCTGGAAACACCATATATTTT. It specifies CASSLPQGGSGNTIYF.

CDR3 sequence reads: CASSAHGRGSYEQYF. The CDR3, as DNA: TGTGCCAGCAGTGCACACGGCAGGGGTTCCTACGAGCAGTACTTC. The V and J genes are TRBV6-2 or TRBV6-3 and TRBJ2-7; maybe TRBD1 (6 bases). The CDR3 is 15 amino acids. The V end was cut by 5 bases, the J end by 1 base, with 15 bases between. Per the germline V gene, CDR1 is MNHEY and CDR2 is SVGEGT.